Shown below are 6 T cell receptor beta chains from a single sample sequenced in a study of cytomegalovirus exposure and HLA in healthy donors. Vbeta (60) and Jbeta (13) primers were used in the PCR. Assay: immunoSEQ multiplex PCR; the TCRdb copy retains only in-frame clones and omits some. The data show roughly 250,000 clones, about four fifths seen once. The sample comprised PBMCs. These receptor sequences come from a woman in her 40s in good health and CMV-seropositive.

V gene TRBV6-4 combines with J gene TRBJ1-2, with 8 bases fitting TRBD1. The CDR3 loop spans 17 amino acids. CDR1 and CDR2 from the germline V gene are MRHNA and SNTAGT. The V and J ends lost 6 bases and 0 bases, in that order; junction bases with no gene match: 12. CDR3 DNA sequence: TGTGCCAGCAGCCCTGGACAGGGAACCGGAACTAACTATGGCTACACCTTC. Its protein product is CASSPGQGTGTNYGYTF.

The chain is built from TRBV5-6 and TRBJ2-5, with 12 bases aligning to TRBD2. Germline-derived CDR1 and CDR2 are SGHDT and YYEEEE. With 2 bases clipped from V and 4 bases from J, the junction kept 12 bases outside the gene matches. The CDR3 is 18 amino acids. The CDR3 loop reads CASSFLASGRGSVETQYF. In DNA form, the CDR3 reads TGTGCCAGCAGCTTTCTGGCTAGCGGGAGGGGTTCGGTAGAGACCCAGTACTTC.

This clone has a single count. V gene TRBV7-9 combines with J gene TRBJ2-7, with D possibly matching TRBD1 (6 bases). Germline CDR1 is SEHNR and CDR2 is FQNEAQ (reference sequence). V lost 3 bases and J lost 5, with 8 bases in between. The CDR3 runs to 12 residues. DNA for the CDR3: TGTGCCAGCAGCTTCAACAGGGACGAGCAGTACTTC. Its protein product is CASSFNRDEQYF.

The chain carries TRBV18 and TRBJ2-7; 7 positions match TRBD1. This CDR3 region has 15 residues. Looked up from germline, CDR1 is KGHSH and CDR2 is LQKENI. The trim removed 6 bases at V and 3 bases at J, leaving 11 bases unmatched. CDR3 DNA: TGTGCCAGCTCCCTCGGACAGGCCGTCGTCTACGAGCAGTACTTC. Protein product: CASSLGQAVVYEQYF.

This clone was recorded once. This chain connects TRBV18 to TRBJ1-6; weak D call: TRBD1 (5 bases). Trimming left V 9 bases short and J 6 bases short, with 12 bases between. CDR1 is KGHSH and CDR2 is LQKENI in the germline V gene. The CDR3 sequence is 13 residues long. The CDR3 region has the DNA TGTGCCAGGGAGACAGAACCTAATTCACCCCTCCACTTT. It specifies CARETEPNSPLHF.

The rearrangement uses TRBV19 and TRBJ2-1; 8 bases agree with TRBD2. The CDR3 runs to 14 residues. Germline CDR1 LNHDA, CDR2 SQIVND (reference sequence). V trimming: 3 bases; J trimming: 8 bases; junction bases outside the gene matches: 6. In DNA form, the CDR3 reads TGTGCCAGTAGTATTTCCAGCGGGAGCCATGAGCAGTTCTTC. Its translation: CASSISSGSHEQFF.